What follows describes a single T cell receptor (beta chain). The sample originates from a study of blood T cell repertoires in COVID-19. Whole-study context: Spain, Italy and the United States supplied samples that represented acute and convalescent COVID-19. From T cells, B-cell-depleted T cells, or PBMCs came the material, which was cDNA or gDNA.

In the authors' workflow: Reference gene primer amplification yielded estimated nucleated cell counts. Clones were sequenced by immunoSEQ multiplex PCR, and TCRdb holds only the in-frame ones, with some missing. V, J and clone size are those of that table, while D and trimming were read from the DNA. The sample has roughly 120,000 clones; less than 90% are singletons. The V and J ends lost 4 bases and 4 bases, in that order; junction bases with no gene match: 9. CDR1 is GTSNPN, CDR2 SVGIG, per germline (reference sequence). The CDR3 sequence is 15 residues long. The receptor was derived from a man older than 75 with acute or convalescent COVID-19. The sequenced sample consisted of peripheral blood. J is TRBJ2-5 and V is TRBV30; 10 nucleotides agree with TRBD2. This CDR3 reads CAWTPGLARRETQYF. The CDR3 region has the DNA TGTGCCTGGACACCGGGACTAGCGCGTCGAGAGACCCAGTACTTC.